These T cell receptor beta chains were read from a single sample in a study of cytomegalovirus exposure and HLA in healthy donors. The repertoire was sequenced with immunoSEQ multiplex PCR; TCRdb's copy has only in-frame clones and lacks some. Of tens of thousands of clones listed, 78% are singletons. The sequencing sample was made of PBMCs. Every receptor here comes from a woman between 35 and 50 years old in good health and CMV-seropositive. Both conserved end residues are part of each CDR3. The D gene is left open where the match is weak. Size is stated for part of the rows, as once, few or many counts, or as a class when the clone is expanded.

v_gene: TRBV11-2
j_gene: TRBJ2-7
d_gene: .
abundance: .
len: 15
CDR3aa: CASTPLTGTRHEQYF
CDR3nt: TGTGCCAGCACCCCCCTTACCGGGACAAGGCACGAGCAGTACTTC

v_gene: TRBV11-2
j_gene: TRBJ1-4
d_gene: TRBD1
abundance: .
len: 17
CDR3aa: CASSLDRIGGRGEKLFF
CDR3nt: TGTGCCAGCAGCTTAGATCGTATAGGGGGCCGGGGAGAAAAACTGTTTTTT

v_gene: TRBV5-1
j_gene: TRBJ1-5
d_gene: TRBD1
abundance: .
len: 15
CDR3aa: CASSIGTVSNQPQHF
CDR3nt: TGCGCCAGCAGCATTGGGACAGTAAGCAATCAGCCCCAGCATTTT

v_gene: TRBV11-2
j_gene: TRBJ1-1
d_gene: .
abundance: .
len: 13
CDR3aa: CASSNARYTEAFF
CDR3nt: TGTGCCAGCAGTAATGCCAGATACACTGAAGCTTTCTTT

v_gene: TRBV28
j_gene: TRBJ1-6
d_gene: TRBD1
abundance: .
len: 15
CDR3aa: CASSLRDRAGSPLHF
CDR3nt: TGTGCCAGCAGTCTTCGGGACAGGGCCGGTTCACCCCTCCACTTT

v_gene: TRBV29-1
j_gene: TRBJ2-7
d_gene: TRBD1
abundance: .
len: 14
CDR3aa: CSVEEGTGGAEQYF
CDR3nt: TGCAGCGTTGAAGAGGGGACAGGGGGTGCCGAGCAGTACTTC

v_gene: TRBV7-8
j_gene: TRBJ2-5
d_gene: .
abundance: once
len: 11
CDR3aa: CASLRGETQYF
CDR3nt: TGTGCCAGCCTACGCGGAGAGACCCAGTACTTC

v_gene: TRBV30
j_gene: TRBJ2-4
d_gene: .
abundance: .
len: 15
CDR3aa: CAWSVYNLAKNIQYF
CDR3nt: TGTGCCTGGAGTGTGTATAACTTAGCCAAAAACATTCAGTACTTC

v_gene: TRBV4-3
j_gene: TRBJ2-1
d_gene: .
abundance: .
len: 13
CDR3aa: CASSQDTGLGQFF
CDR3nt: TGCGCCAGCAGCCAAGATACGGGTCTGGGGCAGTTCTTC

v_gene: TRBV6-5
j_gene: TRBJ1-2
d_gene: TRBD1
abundance: few
len: 14
CDR3aa: CASSSPGQGYGYTF
CDR3nt: TGTGCCAGCAGTTCCCCGGGACAGGGCTATGGCTACACCTTC

v_gene: TRBV18
j_gene: TRBJ2-7
d_gene: TRBD1
abundance: .
len: 15
CDR3aa: CASSSRTGSTYEQYF
CDR3nt: TGTGCCAGCTCATCCAGGACAGGTTCTACCTACGAGCAGTACTTC

v_gene: TRBV19
j_gene: TRBJ2-1
d_gene: TRBD1
abundance: .
len: 15
CDR3aa: CASSILVPGGDEQFF
CDR3nt: TGTGCCAGTAGTATACTCGTGCCAGGGGGCGATGAGCAGTTCTTC

v_gene: TRBV28
j_gene: TRBJ2-7
d_gene: .
abundance: .
len: 15
CDR3aa: CASSPAGGRVYEQYF
CDR3nt: TGTGCCAGCAGTCCGGCCGGCGGCAGGGTGTACGAGCAGTACTTC

v_gene: TRBV30
j_gene: TRBJ1-6
d_gene: .
abundance: .
len: 15
CDR3aa: CAWSVRGLVNSPLHF
CDR3nt: TGTGCCTGGAGTGTACGAGGGCTAGTCAATTCACCCCTCCACTTT

v_gene: TRBV28
j_gene: TRBJ1-2
d_gene: .
abundance: .
len: 12
CDR3aa: CASSFTRDGYTF
CDR3nt: TGTGCCAGCAGTTTCACTCGAGATGGCTACACCTTC

v_gene: TRBV2
j_gene: TRBJ1-2
d_gene: .
abundance: .
len: 14
CDR3aa: CASSEIDTLYGYTF
CDR3nt: TGTGCCAGCAGTGAAATTGACACCCTCTATGGCTACACCTTC

v_gene: TRBV14
j_gene: TRBJ1-1
d_gene: .
abundance: .
len: 14
CDR3aa: CATEKTGVNTEAFF
CDR3nt: TGTGCCACCGAAAAGACAGGAGTGAACACTGAAGCTTTCTTT

v_gene: TRBV4-1
j_gene: TRBJ2-7
d_gene: .
abundance: few
len: 11
CDR3aa: CASSQDRGQYF
CDR3nt: TGCGCCAGCAGCCAAGACAGGGGCCAGTACTTC

v_gene: TRBV9
j_gene: TRBJ2-5
d_gene: TRBD1
abundance: few
len: 14
CDR3aa: CASSGGTGQRAQYF
CDR3nt: TGTGCCAGCAGCGGAGGGACAGGGCAACGGGCCCAGTACTTC

v_gene: TRBV5-6
j_gene: TRBJ2-5
d_gene: .
abundance: .
len: 14
CDR3aa: CASRPTGLQETQYF
CDR3nt: TGTGCCAGCAGGCCCACGGGACTTCAAGAGACCCAGTACTTC

v_gene: TRBV9
j_gene: TRBJ2-7
d_gene: .
abundance: .
len: 17
CDR3aa: CASSVARGRGFLYEQYF
CDR3nt: TGTGCCAGCAGCGTAGCTCGTGGGCGGGGCTTTCTCTACGAGCAGTACTTC

v_gene: TRBV11-2
j_gene: TRBJ1-2
d_gene: .
abundance: .
len: 14
CDR3aa: CASSPDPRDYGYTF
CDR3nt: TGTGCCAGCAGCCCCGACCCCAGGGACTATGGCTACACCTTC

v_gene: TRBV4-2
j_gene: TRBJ2-3
d_gene: TRBD2
abundance: .
len: 16
CDR3aa: CASSLRTSGGLDTQYF
CDR3nt: TGTGCCAGCAGTCTCAGGACTAGCGGGGGGCTGGATACGCAGTATTTT

v_gene: TRBV10-3
j_gene: TRBJ2-7
d_gene: TRBD2
abundance: once
len: 13
CDR3aa: CAISDGGAYEQYF
CDR3nt: TGTGCCATCAGTGACGGGGGGGCCTACGAGCAGTACTTC

v_gene: TRBV20-1
j_gene: TRBJ1-2
d_gene: .
abundance: medium-sized
len: 10
CDR3aa: CSASNYGYTF
CDR3nt: TGCAGTGCTTCAAACTATGGCTACACCTTC

v_gene: TRBV5-4
j_gene: TRBJ2-2
d_gene: .
abundance: medium-sized
len: 15
CDR3aa: CASSLSRGVHGELFF
CDR3nt: TGTGCCAGCAGCTTGAGCAGGGGGGTCCACGGGGAGCTGTTTTTT

v_gene: TRBV6-6
j_gene: TRBJ1-1
d_gene: TRBD1
abundance: .
len: 13
CDR3aa: CASRIGQGAFAFF
CDR3nt: TGTGCCAGCAGGATAGGACAGGGGGCGTTTGCTTTCTTT

v_gene: TRBV15
j_gene: TRBJ1-2
d_gene: .
abundance: once
len: 14
CDR3aa: CATSSGEGGAGYTF
CDR3nt: TGTGCCACCAGCAGTGGGGAGGGAGGGGCGGGCTACACCTTC